This TCR beta chain came from a study of technical replicates of blood from a handful of donors. CDR1 is GTSNPN and CDR2 is SVGIG in the germline V gene (reference sequence). Trimming took 1 base from V and 0 from J, leaving 7 bases between them. CDR3 length: 14 amino acids. Assay: immunoSEQ multiplex PCR; the TCRdb copy retains only in-frame clones and omits some. Here the sample spans roughly 70,000 clones, approximately 91% being singletons. This clone was detected only once. The receptor's source is a human donor in good health. Some clones in this sample may be carry-over from other donors' samples. Material for sequencing was PBMCs. The chain has TRBV30 and TRBJ2-1; D is uncertain. The CDR3 region is CAWSAMSSYNEQFF. The DNA of the CDR3 is TGTGCCTGGAGTGCCATGTCCTCCTACAATGAGCAGTTCTTC. The complete variable domain, with remaining parts taken from reference TRBV30 and TRBJ2-1, reads SQTIHQWPATLVQPVGSPLSLECTVEGTSNPNLYWYRQAAGRGLQLLFYSVGIGQISSEVPQNLSASRPQDRQFILSSKKLLLSDSGFYLCAWSAMSSYNEQFFGPGTRLTVL.